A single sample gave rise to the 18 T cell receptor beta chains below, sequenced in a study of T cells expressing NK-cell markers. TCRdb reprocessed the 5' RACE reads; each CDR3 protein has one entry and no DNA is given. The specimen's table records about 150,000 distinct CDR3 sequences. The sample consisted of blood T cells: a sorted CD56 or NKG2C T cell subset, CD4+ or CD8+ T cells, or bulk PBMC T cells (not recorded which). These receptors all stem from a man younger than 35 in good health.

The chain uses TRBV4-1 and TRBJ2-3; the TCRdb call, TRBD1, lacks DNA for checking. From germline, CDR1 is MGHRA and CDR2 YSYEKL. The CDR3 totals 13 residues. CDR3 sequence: CASSHPGGDTQYF.

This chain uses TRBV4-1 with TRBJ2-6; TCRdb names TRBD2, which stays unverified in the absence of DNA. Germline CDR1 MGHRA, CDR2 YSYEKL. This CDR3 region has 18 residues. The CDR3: CASSQTTSEGSGANVLTF.

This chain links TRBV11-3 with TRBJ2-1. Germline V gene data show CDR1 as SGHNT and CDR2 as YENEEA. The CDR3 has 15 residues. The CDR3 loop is CASSLDFRPHNEQFF.

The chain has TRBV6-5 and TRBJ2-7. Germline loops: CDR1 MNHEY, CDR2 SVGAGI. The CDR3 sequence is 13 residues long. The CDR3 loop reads CASSLDRTYEQYF.

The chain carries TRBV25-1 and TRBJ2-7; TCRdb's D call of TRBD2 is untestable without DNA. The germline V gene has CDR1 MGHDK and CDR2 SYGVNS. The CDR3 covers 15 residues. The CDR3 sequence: CASSEFTSGYYEQYF.

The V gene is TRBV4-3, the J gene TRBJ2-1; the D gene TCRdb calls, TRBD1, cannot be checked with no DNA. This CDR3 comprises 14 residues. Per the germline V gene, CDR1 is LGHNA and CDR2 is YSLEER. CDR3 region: CASSPGTGLDEQFF.

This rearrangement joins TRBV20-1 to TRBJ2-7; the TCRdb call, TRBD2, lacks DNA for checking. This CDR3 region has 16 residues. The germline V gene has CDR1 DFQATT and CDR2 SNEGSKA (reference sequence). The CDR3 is CSARAIGWSGRYEQYF.

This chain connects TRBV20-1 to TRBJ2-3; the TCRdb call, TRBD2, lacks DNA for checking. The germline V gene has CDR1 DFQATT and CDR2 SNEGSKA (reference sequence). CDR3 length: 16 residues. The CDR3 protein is CSAREGRGFLTDTQYF.

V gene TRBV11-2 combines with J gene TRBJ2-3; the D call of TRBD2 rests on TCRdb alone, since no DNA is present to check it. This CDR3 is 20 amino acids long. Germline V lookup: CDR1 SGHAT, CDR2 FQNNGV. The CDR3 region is CASSSPVGLAGGTYTDTQYF.

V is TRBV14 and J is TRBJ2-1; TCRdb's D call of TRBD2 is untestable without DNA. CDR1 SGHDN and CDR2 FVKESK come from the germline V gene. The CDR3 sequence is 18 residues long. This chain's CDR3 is CASSQFTMLAGPYNEQFF.

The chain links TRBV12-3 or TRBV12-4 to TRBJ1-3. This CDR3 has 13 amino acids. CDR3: CASSFVQANTIYF.

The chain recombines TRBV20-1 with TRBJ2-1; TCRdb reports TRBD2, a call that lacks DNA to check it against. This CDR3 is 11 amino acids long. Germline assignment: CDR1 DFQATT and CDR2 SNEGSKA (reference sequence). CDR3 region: CSQGPGSHKFF.

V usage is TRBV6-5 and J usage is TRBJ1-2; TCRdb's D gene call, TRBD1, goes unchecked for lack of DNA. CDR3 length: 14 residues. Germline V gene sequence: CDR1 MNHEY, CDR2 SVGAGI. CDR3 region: CASSYSGTGNGYTF.

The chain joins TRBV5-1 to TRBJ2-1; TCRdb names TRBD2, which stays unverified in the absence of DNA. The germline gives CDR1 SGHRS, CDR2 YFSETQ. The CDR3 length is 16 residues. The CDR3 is CASSLGWREGRNEQFF.

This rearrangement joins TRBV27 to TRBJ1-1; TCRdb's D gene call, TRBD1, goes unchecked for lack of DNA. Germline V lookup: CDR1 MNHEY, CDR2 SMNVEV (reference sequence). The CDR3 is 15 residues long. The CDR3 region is CASMLLGDMNTEAFF.

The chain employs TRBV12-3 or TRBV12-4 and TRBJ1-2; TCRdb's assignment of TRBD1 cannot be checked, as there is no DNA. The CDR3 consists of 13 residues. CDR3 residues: CASSLGQNYGYTF.

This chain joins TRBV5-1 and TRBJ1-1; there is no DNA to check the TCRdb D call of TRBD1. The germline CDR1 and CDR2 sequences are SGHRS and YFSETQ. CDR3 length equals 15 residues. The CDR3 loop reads CASSFGGGMNTEAFF.

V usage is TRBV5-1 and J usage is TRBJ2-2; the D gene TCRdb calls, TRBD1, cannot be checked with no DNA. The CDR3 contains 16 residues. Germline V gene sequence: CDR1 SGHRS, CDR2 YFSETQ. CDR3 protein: CASSPPRQGAPGELFF.